Listed here are 13 T cell receptor beta chains from one sample, sequenced in a study of OX40 agonist ivuxolimab in advanced cancers. Here immunoSEQ multiplex PCR was the method, and the copy in TCRdb shows in-frame clones only, minus some. The sample lists 76,000 or so clones; roughly nine tenths were seen once. The sample here was CD4+ or CD8+ T cells sorted from blood, taken in a trial of the OX40 agonist ivuxolimab. These receptors originate from an adult with an advanced solid tumor such as melanoma, head and neck, liver or kidney cancer.

A remark on this clone: A read error is likely, as this CDR3 ends without the conserved phenylalanine or tryptophan. It is unclear where the CDR3 begins or ends on the DNA, so no DNA is shown, and the CDR3 is as TCRdb lists it. The CDR3 here is CASRVRTGPYSI. The V gene is TRBV2, the J gene TRBJ1-2; the table's D gene call, TRBD1, was not cross checked with the DNA. The CDR3 is made up of 12 amino acids, end residues included. CDR1 is SNHLY, CDR2 FYNNEI, per germline.

This chain uses TRBV7-9 with TRBJ1-5, with a weak D call TRBD1 (6 bases). CDR1 and CDR2 (germline): SEHNR, FQNEAQ (reference sequence). V shed 2 bases and J shed 6 bases, with 14 bases lying between them. CDR3 length: 15 residues. The CDR3 is CASSLSGDRAQPQHF. CDR3 bases: TGTGCCAGCAGCTTATCAGGGGATCGGGCTCAGCCCCAGCATTTT.

This chain connects TRBV4-2 to TRBJ1-1; no definite D call. Germline V gives CDR1 LGHNA, CDR2 YNFKEQ. The CDR3 extends over 14 amino acids. Trimming took off 0 bases at V and 0 bases at J, with 5 bases between the two ends. In DNA, the CDR3 is TGTGCCAGCAGCCAAGATTCCGTGAACACTGAAGCTTTCTTT. It yields the protein CASSQDSVNTEAFF.

The genes are TRBV5-1 and TRBJ2-3; 7 nucleotides agree with TRBD1. Unmatched junction bases numbered 9, after V lost 3 bases and J lost 2 bases. The length of the CDR3 is 16 residues. Germline lookup yields CDR1 SGHRS and CDR2 YFSETQ. The CDR3 DNA sequence: TGCGCCAGCAGCTCCTACCAGGACAGGAACACAGATACGCAGTATTTT. It translates to CASSSYQDRNTDTQYF.

V is TRBV6-5 and J is TRBJ2-1; TRBD2 might be the D (6 bases). CDR3 length: 16 amino acids. Germline V gives CDR1 MNHEY, CDR2 SVGAGI. V was pared by 0 bases and J by 3 bases, with 12 bases between. As DNA, the CDR3 is TGTGCCAGCAGTTACTCTGGGCGGGGAAACTACAATGAGCAGTTCTTC. Translated: CASSYSGRGNYNEQFF.

The chain joins TRBV10-1 to TRBJ2-5; 8 nucleotides match TRBD1. The germline gives CDR1 WNHNN, CDR2 SYGVQD (reference sequence). With 8 bases clipped from V and 3 bases from J, the junction kept 8 bases outside the gene matches. The CDR3 consists of 14 residues. The DNA of the CDR3 is TGCGCCAGCTCTCCGGGACAGGCAAAAGAGACCCAGTACTTC. Its protein product is CASSPGQAKETQYF.

This clone occurred a few times. The chain links TRBV6-5 to TRBJ2-7, with D perhaps matching TRBD1 (7 bases). Germline lookup yields CDR1 MNHEY and CDR2 SVGAGI. This CDR3 is 15 amino acids long. Trimming pared 6 bases from V and 7 bases from J, leaving 22 bases between. This CDR3 reads CASSQEGGWGGEQYF. The CDR3 nucleotides are TGTGCCAGCAGCCAGGAAGGGGGCTGGGGAGGAGAGCAGTACTTC.

The rearrangement links TRBV7-9 to TRBJ2-1; D remains ambiguous. The length of the CDR3 is 15 residues. Germline CDR1 and CDR2: SEHNR and FQNEAQ (reference sequence). The V and J ends lost 1 base and 7 bases respectively, with 14 bases between them. The CDR3 here is CASSLELTEGNEQFF. In DNA, the CDR3 is TGTGCCAGCAGCTTAGAATTAACTGAAGGGAATGAGCAGTTCTTC.

This chain uses TRBV29-1 with TRBJ2-7, with TRBD1 matching 7 bases. The V segment lost 6 bases and the J segment 3 bases; nucleotides outside the gene matches: 8. CDR3 length: 13 residues. CDR1 and CDR2 from the germline V gene are SQVTM and ANQGSEA. The CDR3 is CSVHIRDSYEQYF. CDR3 DNA sequence: TGCAGCGTCCACATCCGGGACAGCTACGAGCAGTACTTC.

This chain uses TRBV15 with TRBJ2-1, with D possibly matching TRBD1 (5 bases). With 4 bases removed from V and 7 bases from J, the gap between germline ends came to 17 bases. The CDR3 has 15 residues. Germline CDR1 and CDR2: LNHNV and YYDKDF (reference sequence). DNA of the CDR3: TGTGCCACCAGCAATGTCCCAGGGATTATGAATGAGCAGTTCTTC. It specifies CATSNVPGIMNEQFF.

This clone was recorded once. V and J are TRBV28 and TRBJ2-7, with 9 nucleotides matching TRBD1. CDR1 MDHEN and CDR2 SYDVKM come from the germline V gene. This CDR3 has 16 residues. V shed 5 bases and J 4 bases; nucleotides not matched to a gene: 12. In DNA, the CDR3 is TGTGCCAGCAGTCCCGCCGGGACAGGGCTTCTTTACGAGCAGTACTTC. Its protein product is CASSPAGTGLLYEQYF.

This chain links TRBV19 with TRBJ1-1; 7 positions match TRBD1. The CDR3 length is 16 residues. Germline values: CDR1 LNHDA, CDR2 SQIVND (reference sequence). The V gene end was trimmed by 6 bases and the J gene end by 0 bases; junction bases not matched to a gene: 10. CDR3 DNA sequence: TGTGCCAGTAGCCTCCCAGGGGGGACACTGAACACTGAAGCTTTCTTT. It yields the protein CASSLPGGTLNTEAFF.

This clone was seen just once. CDR3: CASSPGTSGVQETQYF. The CDR3 DNA reads TGTGCCAGCAGTCCGGGGACTAGCGGGGTCCAAGAGACCCAGTACTTC. The rearrangement uses TRBV2 and TRBJ2-5; 13 bases align to TRBD2. V trimming: 5 bases; J trimming: 1 base; junction bases outside the gene matches: 4. CDR1 is SNHLY, CDR2 FYNNEI, per germline. The CDR3 has 16 amino acids.